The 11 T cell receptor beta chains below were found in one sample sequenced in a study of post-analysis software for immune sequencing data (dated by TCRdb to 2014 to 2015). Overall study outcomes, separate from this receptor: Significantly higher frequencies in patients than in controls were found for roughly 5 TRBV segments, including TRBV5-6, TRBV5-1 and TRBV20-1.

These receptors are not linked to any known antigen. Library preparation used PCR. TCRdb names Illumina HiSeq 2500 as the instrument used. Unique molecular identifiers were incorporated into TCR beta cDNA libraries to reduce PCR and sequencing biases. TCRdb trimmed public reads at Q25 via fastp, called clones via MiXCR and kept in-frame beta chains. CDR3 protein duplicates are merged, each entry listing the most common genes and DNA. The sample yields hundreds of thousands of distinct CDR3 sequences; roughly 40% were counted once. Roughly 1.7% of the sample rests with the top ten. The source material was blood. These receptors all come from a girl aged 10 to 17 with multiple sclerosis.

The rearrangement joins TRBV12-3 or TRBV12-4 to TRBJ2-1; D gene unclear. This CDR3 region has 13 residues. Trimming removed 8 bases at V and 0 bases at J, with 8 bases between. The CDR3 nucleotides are TGTGCCAGCCAAGGAAGCTCCTACAATGAGCAGTTCTTC. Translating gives CASQGSSYNEQFF.

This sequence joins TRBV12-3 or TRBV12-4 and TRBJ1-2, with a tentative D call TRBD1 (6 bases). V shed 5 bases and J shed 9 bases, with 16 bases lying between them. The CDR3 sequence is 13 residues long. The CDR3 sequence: CASSERTAQSYTF. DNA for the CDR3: TGTGCCAGCAGTGAACGGACAGCGCAAAGCTACACCTTC.

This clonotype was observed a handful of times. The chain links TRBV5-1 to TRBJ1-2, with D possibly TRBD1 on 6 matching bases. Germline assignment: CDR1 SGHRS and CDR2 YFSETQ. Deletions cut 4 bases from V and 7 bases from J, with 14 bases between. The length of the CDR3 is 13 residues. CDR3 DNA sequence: TGCGCCAGCAGCCCCGGGCAGGGGACTGGCTACACCTTC. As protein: CASSPGQGTGYTF.

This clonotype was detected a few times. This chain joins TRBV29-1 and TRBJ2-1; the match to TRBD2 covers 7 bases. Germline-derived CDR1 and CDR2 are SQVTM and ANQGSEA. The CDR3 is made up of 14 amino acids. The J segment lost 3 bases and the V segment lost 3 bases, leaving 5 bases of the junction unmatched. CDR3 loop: CSVEASGDYNEQFF. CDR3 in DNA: TGCAGCGTTGAGGCTAGCGGTGACTACAATGAGCAGTTCTTC.

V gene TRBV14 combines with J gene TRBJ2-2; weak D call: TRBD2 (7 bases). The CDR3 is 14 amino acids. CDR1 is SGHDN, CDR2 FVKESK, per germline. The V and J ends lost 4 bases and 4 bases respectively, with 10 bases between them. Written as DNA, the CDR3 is TGTGCCAGCAGCCTCGGGGGGCTCACCGGGGAGCTGTTTTTT. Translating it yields CASSLGGLTGELFF. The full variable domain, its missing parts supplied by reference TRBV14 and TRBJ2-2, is EAGVTQFPSHSVIEKGQTVTLRCDPISGHDNLYWYRRVMGKEIKFLLHFVKESKQDESGMPNNRFLAERTGGTYSTLKVQPAELEDSGVYFCASSLGGLTGELFFGEGSRLTVL.

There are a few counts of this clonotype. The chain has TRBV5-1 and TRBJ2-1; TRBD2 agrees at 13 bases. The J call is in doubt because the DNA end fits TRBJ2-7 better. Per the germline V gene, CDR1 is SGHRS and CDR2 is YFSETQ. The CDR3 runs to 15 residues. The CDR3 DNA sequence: TGCGCCAGCAGCTCGACTAGCGGGGGGACGAGCGAGCAGTACTTC. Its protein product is CASSSTSGGTSEQYF.

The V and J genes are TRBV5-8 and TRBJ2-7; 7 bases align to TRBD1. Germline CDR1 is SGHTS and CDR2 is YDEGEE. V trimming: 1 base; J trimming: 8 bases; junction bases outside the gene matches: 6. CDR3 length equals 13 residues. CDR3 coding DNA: TGTGCCAGCAGCTTGTTACTACAGGGGCAGCAGTACTTC. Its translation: CASSLLLQGQQYF.

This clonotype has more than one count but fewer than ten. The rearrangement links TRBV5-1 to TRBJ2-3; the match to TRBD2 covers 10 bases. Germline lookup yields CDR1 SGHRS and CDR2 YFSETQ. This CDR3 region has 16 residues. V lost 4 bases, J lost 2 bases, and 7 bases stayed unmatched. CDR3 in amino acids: CASSLLAGTHTDTQYF. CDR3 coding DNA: TGCGCCAGCAGCCTACTAGCGGGGACCCACACAGATACGCAGTATTTT.

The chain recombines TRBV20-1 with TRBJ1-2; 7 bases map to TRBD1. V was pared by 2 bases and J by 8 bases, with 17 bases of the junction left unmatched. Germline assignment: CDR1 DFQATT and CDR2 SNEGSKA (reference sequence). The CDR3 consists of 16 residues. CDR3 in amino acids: CSARSIPFDRAEGYTF. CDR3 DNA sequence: TGCAGTGCTAGATCAATACCCTTCGACAGGGCGGAAGGCTACACCTTC.

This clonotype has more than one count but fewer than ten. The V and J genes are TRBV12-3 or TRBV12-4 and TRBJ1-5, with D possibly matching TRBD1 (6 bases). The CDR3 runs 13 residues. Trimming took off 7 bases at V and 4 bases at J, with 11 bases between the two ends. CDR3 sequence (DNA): TGTGCCAGCACTCTAGGGGGGAATCAGCCCCAGCATTTT. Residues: CASTLGGNQPQHF.

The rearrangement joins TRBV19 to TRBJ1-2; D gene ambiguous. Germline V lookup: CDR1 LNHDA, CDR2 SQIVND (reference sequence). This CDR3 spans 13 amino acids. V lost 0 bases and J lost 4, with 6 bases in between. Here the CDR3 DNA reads TGTGCCAGTAGTATAGATTTCGGCTATGGCTACACCTTC. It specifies CASSIDFGYGYTF.